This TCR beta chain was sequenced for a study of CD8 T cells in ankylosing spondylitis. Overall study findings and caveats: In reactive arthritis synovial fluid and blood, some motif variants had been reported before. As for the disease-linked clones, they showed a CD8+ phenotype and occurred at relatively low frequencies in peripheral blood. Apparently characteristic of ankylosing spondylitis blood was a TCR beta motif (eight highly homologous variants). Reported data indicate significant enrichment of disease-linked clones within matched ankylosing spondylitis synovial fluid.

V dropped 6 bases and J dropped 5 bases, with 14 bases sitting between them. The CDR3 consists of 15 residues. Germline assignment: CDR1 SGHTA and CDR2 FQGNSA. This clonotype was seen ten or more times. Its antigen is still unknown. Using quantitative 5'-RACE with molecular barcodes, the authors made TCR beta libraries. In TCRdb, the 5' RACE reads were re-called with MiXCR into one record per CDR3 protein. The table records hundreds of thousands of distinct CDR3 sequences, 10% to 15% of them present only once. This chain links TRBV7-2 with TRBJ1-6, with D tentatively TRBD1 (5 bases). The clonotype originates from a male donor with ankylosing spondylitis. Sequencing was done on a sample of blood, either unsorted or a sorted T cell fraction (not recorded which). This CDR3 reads CASSPRGTDNSPLHF. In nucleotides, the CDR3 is TGTGCCAGCAGTCCCAGAGGGACGGATAATTCACCCCTCCACTTT.